This is a list of T cell receptor beta chains from one sample in a study of T cell changes during pregnancy in multiple sclerosis. TCRdb's table, derived via immunoSEQ multiplex PCR, lists solely in-frame clones and lacks some. This repertoire shows about 18,000 clones, roughly 89% found once; its top ten account for more than 5%. This sample comprised CD8+ T cells from peripheral blood mononuclear cells, obtained in the third trimester of pregnancy. The receptors come from a female donor in good health, enrolled as a control in a pregnancy study. Both conserved end residues are part of each CDR3. D genes are given only for firm matches. Size tells how often a clone was seen (once, few, many) or the class of an expanded clone, and some rows leave it out.

V gene,D gene,J gene,clone size,CDR3 length,CDR3 protein,CDR3 DNA
TRBV5-6,.,TRBJ2-3,.,15,CASSYRGTATDTQYF,TGTGCCAGCAGTTATCGGGGAACAGCCACAGATACGCAGTATTTT
TRBV5-6,TRBD1,TRBJ2-1,.,17,CASSPGSGQGFYNEQFF,TGTGCCAGCAGCCCGGGGTCGGGACAGGGCTTCTACAATGAGCAGTTCTTC
TRBV7-3,TRBD1,TRBJ1-2,once,14,CASSLQGAPDGYTF,TGTGCCAGCAGCTTACAGGGGGCGCCGGATGGCTACACCTTC
TRBV7-9,.,TRBJ2-1,.,12,CASSLVSDEQFF,TGTGCCAGCAGCTTGGTTTCAGATGAGCAGTTCTTC
TRBV7-8,TRBD1,TRBJ2-1,.,12,CASSPGGNEQFF,TGTGCCAGCAGCCCAGGGGGTAATGAGCAGTTCTTC
TRBV7-9,.,TRBJ1-6,.,12,CASSFGDSPLHF,TGTGCCAGCAGCTTCGGGGATTCACCCCTCCACTTT
TRBV4-3,TRBD1,TRBJ1-4,.,17,CASSQFHTGARNEKLFF,TGCGCCAGCAGCCAATTCCATACAGGGGCGCGGAATGAAAAACTGTTTTTT
TRBV5-1,.,TRBJ2-5,.,16,CASSLSDRTHQETQYF,TGCGCCAGCAGCTTGTCCGACAGGACCCATCAAGAGACCCAGTACTTC
TRBV5-1,.,TRBJ2-1,.,11,CASSFGDEQFF,TGCGCCAGCAGCTTCGGGGATGAGCAGTTCTTC
TRBV6-4,.,TRBJ2-3,.,13,CASSDRETDTQYF,TGTGCCAGCAGTGACAGGGAGACAGATACGCAGTATTTT
TRBV7-9,TRBD1,TRBJ1-3,.,15,CASSAHRGSLNTIYF,TGTGCCAGCAGCGCCCACAGGGGGTCTTTAAACACCATATATTTT
TRBV7-9,.,TRBJ1-4,once,12,CATASANEKLFF,TGTGCCACTGCCTCAGCTAATGAAAAACTGTTTTTT
TRBV10-3,TRBD1,TRBJ1-3,once,14,CAISAGTEGNTIYF,TGTGCCATCAGTGCCGGGACAGAAGGAAACACCATATATTTT
TRBV6-1,.,TRBJ2-7,.,16,CASSEIEEPGVYEQYF,TGTGCCAGCAGTGAAATAGAGGAACCGGGAGTCTACGAGCAGTACTTC
TRBV7-2,TRBD1,TRBJ2-7,.,14,CASSFWTGSYEQYF,TGTGCCAGCAGCTTTTGGACAGGGAGCTACGAGCAGTACTTC
TRBV7-8,.,TRBJ1-2,.,14,CASSLWEGGYGYTF,TGTGCCAGCAGCTTATGGGAGGGCGGCTATGGCTACACCTTC
TRBV4-3,TRBD1,TRBJ1-5,.,15,CASSPDRAWDQPQHF,TGCGCCAGCAGCCCAGACAGGGCTTGGGATCAGCCCCAGCATTTT
TRBV9,TRBD2,TRBJ2-1,.,16,CASSGGATSGDNEQFF,TGTGCCAGCAGCGGGGGGGCGACTAGCGGGGATAATGAGCAGTTCTTC
TRBV29-1,.,TRBJ1-2,.,11,CSAGENYGYTF,TGCAGCGCCGGTGAAAACTATGGCTACACCTTC
TRBV7-9,.,TRBJ1-4,.,13,CASSFFESEKLFF,TGTGCCAGCAGCTTCTTCGAGTCTGAAAAACTGTTTTTT
TRBV6-5,.,TRBJ1-1,.,13,CASKISGVTEAFF,TGTGCCAGCAAAATCTCAGGGGTCACTGAAGCTTTCTTT
TRBV7-6,TRBD1,TRBJ2-5,few,15,CASSPGTGAQETQYF,TGTGCCAGCAGCCCCGGGACAGGGGCCCAAGAGACCCAGTACTTC
TRBV7-6,TRBD1,TRBJ1-2,.,16,CASSPGRTGGSYGYTF,TGTGCCAGCAGCCCGGGAAGGACAGGGGGGAGCTATGGCTACACCTTC
TRBV7-6,.,TRBJ2-1,.,13,CASSFTVYNEQFF,TGTGCCAGCAGTTTTACAGTCTACAATGAGCAGTTCTTC
TRBV30,TRBD2,TRBJ2-7,.,13,CAWSAAGVYEQYF,TGTGCCTGGAGCGCAGCGGGGGTTTACGAGCAGTACTTC
TRBV6-5,TRBD1,TRBJ1-2,.,13,CASRTGTGTGYTF,TGTGCCAGCAGAACCGGGACAGGGACTGGCTACACCTTC
TRBV11-2,.,TRBJ2-3,.,14,CASSLTGDTDTQYF,TGTGCCAGCAGCTTGACCGGGGATACAGATACGCAGTATTTT
TRBV2,TRBD2,TRBJ2-5,.,19,CASTLLPPTSGARGETQYF,TGTGCCAGCACACTCCTCCCTCCGACTAGCGGGGCGCGAGGCGAGACCCAGTACTTC
TRBV12-5,.,TRBJ2-1,.,12,CASGLGRGEQFF,TGTGCTAGTGGTTTGGGAAGGGGTGAGCAGTTCTTC
TRBV9,.,TRBJ2-5,.,14,CASSPSSAGGTQYF,TGTGCCAGCAGCCCCTCGAGCGCCGGGGGGACCCAGTACTTC
TRBV5-3,.,TRBJ1-2,.,15,CARSLEGGRVYGYTF,TGTGCCAGAAGCTTGGAAGGTGGGCGGGTCTATGGCTACACCTTC
TRBV7-9,TRBD1,TRBJ2-7,.,12,CASSGQGYEQYF,TGTGCCAGCAGCGGACAGGGGTACGAGCAGTACTTC
TRBV5-4,.,TRBJ1-3,.,14,CASSSSSSGNTIYF,TGTGCCAGCAGTTCGTCCTCCTCTGGAAACACCATATATTTT
TRBV9,.,TRBJ1-5,.,13,CASSVRENQPQHF,TGTGCCAGCAGCGTACGGGAAAATCAGCCCCAGCATTTT
TRBV9,TRBD2,TRBJ2-3,.,14,CASSLAGGSDTQYF,TGTGCCAGCAGCCTAGCGGGGGGCTCAGATACGCAGTATTTT
TRBV27,.,TRBJ1-1,.,13,CASRKAGVAEAFF,TGTGCCAGCCGTAAGGCGGGGGTCGCTGAAGCTTTCTTT
TRBV15,.,TRBJ1-1,.,15,CATSRKGAEDTEAFF,TGTGCCACCAGCAGGAAGGGAGCCGAGGACACTGAAGCTTTCTTT
TRBV5-1,TRBD1,TRBJ2-1,.,15,CASSSRQGAYNEQFF,TGCGCCAGCAGCTCACGACAGGGGGCCTACAATGAGCAGTTCTTC
TRBV27,.,TRBJ2-1,.,13,CASSLIRESEQFF,TGTGCCAGCAGTTTAATCAGGGAAAGTGAGCAGTTCTTC
TRBV5-1,.,TRBJ1-2,.,16,CASSSYRVGGDYGYTF,TGCGCCAGCAGCTCCTACAGGGTAGGGGGTGACTATGGCTACACCTTC
TRBV27,.,TRBJ2-7,once,15,CASSLSGPATYEQYF,TGTGCCAGCAGCCTTTCAGGTCCAGCAACCTACGAGCAGTACTTC
TRBV19,TRBD2,TRBJ2-1,.,15,CASSIGTSPYNEQFF,TGTGCCAGTAGTATAGGGACTAGTCCCTACAATGAGCAGTTCTTC
TRBV19,TRBD2,TRBJ2-5,.,16,CASSIGAGGPQETQYF,TGTGCCAGTAGTATAGGGGCGGGGGGGCCCCAAGAGACCCAGTACTTC
TRBV9,TRBD1,TRBJ2-4,.,17,CASSVRRGQGAKNIQYF,TGTGCCAGCAGCGTAAGGCGGGGACAGGGGGCCAAAAACATTCAGTACTTC
TRBV5-8,TRBD1,TRBJ2-2,.,15,CASSLVGGVTGELFF,TGTGCCAGCAGCTTGGTAGGGGGCGTCACCGGGGAGCTGTTTTTT
TRBV11-2,.,TRBJ2-3,.,15,CASSLVPRGIDTQYF,TGTGCCAGCAGCTTAGTCCCGAGGGGGATAGATACGCAGTATTTT
TRBV7-8,.,TRBJ1-4,.,16,CASSSVGRGGPEKLFF,TGTGCCAGCAGCTCAGTAGGAAGGGGCGGTCCAGAAAAACTGTTTTTT
TRBV27,TRBD1,TRBJ1-5,.,14,CASSPRDSDQPQHF,TGTGCCAGCAGTCCCCGGGACAGCGATCAGCCCCAGCATTTT
TRBV4-3,.,TRBJ2-1,.,16,CASSQDSATPYNEQFF,TGCGCCAGCAGCCAAGATTCAGCGACCCCCTACAATGAGCAGTTCTTC
TRBV6-1,TRBD1,TRBJ1-2,.,18,CASSDMERGTGFNYGYTF,TGTGCCAGCAGTGATATGGAGAGGGGGACAGGGTTCAACTATGGCTACACCTTC